This T cell receptor beta chain was retrieved from a study of post-analysis software for immune sequencing data. Study-wide results and limits: Among multiple sclerosis patients, normalized Chao1 diversity was significantly below that of controls. In patients, TRBV5-6, TRBV5-1 and TRBV20-1 belonged to five TRBV segments found more frequently than in controls.

Sequencing libraries made from TCR beta cDNA carried unique molecular identifiers. TCRdb independently ran MiXCR on the PCR reads; one entry per CDR3 protein. Among roughly 400,000 distinct CDR3 sequences, roughly 38% were seen once, and the ten largest hold roughly 8.2%. Looked up from germline, CDR1 is SGHTA and CDR2 is FQGNSA. This CDR3 spans 14 amino acids. Between the trimmed V and J ends, which lost 3 bases and 7 bases, there was a span of 16 bases. About this clonotype: Its target is not known.

The source is a girl aged 2 to 10 with multiple sclerosis. This chain joins TRBV7-2 and TRBJ2-7; TRBD2 might be the D (5 bases). Sequences were obtained from blood. As DNA, the CDR3 is TGTGCCAGCAGCTTGACTAATCTCGTTGGGGAGCAGTACTTC. Translation: CASSLTNLVGEQYF.